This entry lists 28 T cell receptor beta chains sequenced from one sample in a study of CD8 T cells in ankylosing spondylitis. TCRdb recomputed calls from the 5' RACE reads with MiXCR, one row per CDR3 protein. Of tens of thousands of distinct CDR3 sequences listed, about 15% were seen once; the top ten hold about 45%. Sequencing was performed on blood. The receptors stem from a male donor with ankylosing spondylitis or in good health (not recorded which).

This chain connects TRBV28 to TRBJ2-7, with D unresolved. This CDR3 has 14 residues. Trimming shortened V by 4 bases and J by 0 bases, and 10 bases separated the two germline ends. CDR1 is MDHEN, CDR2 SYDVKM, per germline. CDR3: CASSYSRLSYEQYF. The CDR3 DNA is TGTGCCAGCAGTTATTCGCGTCTCTCCTACGAGCAGTACTTC.

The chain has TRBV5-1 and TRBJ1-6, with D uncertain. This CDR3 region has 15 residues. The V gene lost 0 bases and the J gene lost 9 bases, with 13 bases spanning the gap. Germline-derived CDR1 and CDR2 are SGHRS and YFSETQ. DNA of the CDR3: TGCGCCAGCAGCTTGGCCGGCGGGAGTCGTTCACCCCTCCACTTT. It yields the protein CASSLAGGSRSPLHF.

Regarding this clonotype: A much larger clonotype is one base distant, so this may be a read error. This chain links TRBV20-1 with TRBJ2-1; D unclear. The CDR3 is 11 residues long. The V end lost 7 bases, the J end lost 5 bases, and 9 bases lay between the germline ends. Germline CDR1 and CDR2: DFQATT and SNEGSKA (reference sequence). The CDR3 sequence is CSVKGNNEQFF. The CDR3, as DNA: TGCAGTGTAAAGGGCAACAATGAGCAGTTCTTC.

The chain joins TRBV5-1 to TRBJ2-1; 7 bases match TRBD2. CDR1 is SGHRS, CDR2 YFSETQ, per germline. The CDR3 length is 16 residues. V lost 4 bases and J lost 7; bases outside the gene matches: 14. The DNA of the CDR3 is TGCGCCAGCAGCCCATTTTTGGGGGAGGGCCAAAATGAGCAGTTCTTC. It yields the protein CASSPFLGEGQNEQFF. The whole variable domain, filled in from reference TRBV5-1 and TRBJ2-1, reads KAGVTQTPRYLIKTRGQQVTLSCSPISGHRSVSWYQQTPGQGLQFLFEYFSETQRNKGNFPGRFSGRQFSNSRSEMNVSTLELGDSALYLCASSPFLGEGQNEQFFGPGTRLTVL.

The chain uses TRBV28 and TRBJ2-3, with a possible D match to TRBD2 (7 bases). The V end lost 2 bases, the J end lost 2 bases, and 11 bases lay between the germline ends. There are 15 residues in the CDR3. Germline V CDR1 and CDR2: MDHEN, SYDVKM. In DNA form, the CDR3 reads TGTGCCAGCAGTTTACGGGGGGCCGCCACAGATACGCAGTATTTT. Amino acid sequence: CASSLRGAATDTQYF. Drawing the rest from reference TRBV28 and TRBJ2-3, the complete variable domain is DVKVTQSSRYLVKRTGEKVFLECVQDMDHENMFWYRQDPGLGLRLIYFSYDVKMKEKGDIPEGYSVSREKKERFSLILESASTNQTSMYLCASSLRGAATDTQYFGPGTRLTVL.

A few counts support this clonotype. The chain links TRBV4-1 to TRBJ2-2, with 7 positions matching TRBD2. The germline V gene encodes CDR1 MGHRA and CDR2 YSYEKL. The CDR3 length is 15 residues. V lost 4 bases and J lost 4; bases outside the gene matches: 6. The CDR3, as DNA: TGCGCCAGCAGCCCAGGAGGCGGGAGCACCGGGGAGCTGTTTTTT. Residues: CASSPGGGSTGELFF.

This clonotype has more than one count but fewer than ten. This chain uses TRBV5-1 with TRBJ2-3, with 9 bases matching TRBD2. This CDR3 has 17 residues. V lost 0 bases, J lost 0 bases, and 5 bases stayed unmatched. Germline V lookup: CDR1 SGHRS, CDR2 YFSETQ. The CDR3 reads CASSLGTSVTSTDTQYF. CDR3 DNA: TGCGCCAGCAGCTTGGGGACTAGCGTCACTAGCACAGATACGCAGTATTTT.

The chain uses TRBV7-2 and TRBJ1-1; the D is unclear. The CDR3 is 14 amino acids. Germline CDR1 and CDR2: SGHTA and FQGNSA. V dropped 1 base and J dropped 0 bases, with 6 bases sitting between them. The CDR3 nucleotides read TGTGCCAGCAGCTTAGGACGGTTGAACACTGAAGCTTTCTTT. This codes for CASSLGRLNTEAFF. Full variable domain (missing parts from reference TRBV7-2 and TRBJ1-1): GAGVSQSPSNKVTEKGKDVELRCDPISGHTALYWYRQSLGQGLEFLIYFQGNSAPDKSGLPSDRFSAERTGGSVSTLTIQRTQQEDSAVYLCASSLGRLNTEAFFGQGTRLTVV.

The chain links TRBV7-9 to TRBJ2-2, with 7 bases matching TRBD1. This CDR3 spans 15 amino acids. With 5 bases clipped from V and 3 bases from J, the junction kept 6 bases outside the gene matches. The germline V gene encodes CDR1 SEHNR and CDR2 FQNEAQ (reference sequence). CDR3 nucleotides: TGTGCCAGCAGCGGCAAGGGACAGTACACCGGGGAGCTGTTTTTT. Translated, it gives CASSGKGQYTGELFF.

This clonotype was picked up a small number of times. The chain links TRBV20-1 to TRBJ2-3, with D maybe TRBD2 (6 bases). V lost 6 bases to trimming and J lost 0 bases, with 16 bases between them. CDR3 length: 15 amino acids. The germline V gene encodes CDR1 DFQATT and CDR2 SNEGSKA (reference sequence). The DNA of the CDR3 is TGCAGTGCCAACCCGAGCGGGTATAGCACAGATACGCAGTATTTT. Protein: CSANPSGYSTDTQYF.

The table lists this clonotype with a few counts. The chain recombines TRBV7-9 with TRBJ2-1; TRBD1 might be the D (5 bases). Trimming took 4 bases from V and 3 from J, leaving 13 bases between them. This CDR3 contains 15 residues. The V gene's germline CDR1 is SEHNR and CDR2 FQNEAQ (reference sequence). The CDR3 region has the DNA TGTGCCAGCAGCTCGCCGGACAAGTTCTACAATGAGCAGTTCTTC. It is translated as CASSSPDKFYNEQFF.

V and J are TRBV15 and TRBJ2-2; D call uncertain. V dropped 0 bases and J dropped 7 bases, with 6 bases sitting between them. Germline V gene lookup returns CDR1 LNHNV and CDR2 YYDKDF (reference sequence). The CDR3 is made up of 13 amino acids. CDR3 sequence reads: CATSRDLGGELFF. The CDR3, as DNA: TGTGCCACCAGCAGAGATTTAGGCGGGGAGCTGTTTTTT. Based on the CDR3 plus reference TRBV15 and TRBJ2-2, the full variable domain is DAMVIQNPRYQVTQFGKPVTLSCSQTLNHNVMYWYQQKSSQAPKLLFHYYDKDFNNEADTPDNFQSRRPNTSFCFLDIRSPGLGDTAMYLCATSRDLGGELFFGEGSRLTVL.

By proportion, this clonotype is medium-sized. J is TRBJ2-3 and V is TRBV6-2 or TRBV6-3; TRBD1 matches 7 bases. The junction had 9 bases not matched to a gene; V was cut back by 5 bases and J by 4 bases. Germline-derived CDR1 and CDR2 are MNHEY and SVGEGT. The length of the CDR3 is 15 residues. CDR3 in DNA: TGTGCCAGCAGTCCACCGGGACAGAAAGCAGATACGCAGTATTTT. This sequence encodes CASSPPGQKADTQYF.

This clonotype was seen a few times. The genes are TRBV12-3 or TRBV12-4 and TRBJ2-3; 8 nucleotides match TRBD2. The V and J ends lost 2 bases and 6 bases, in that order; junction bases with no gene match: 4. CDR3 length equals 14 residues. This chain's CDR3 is CASSLRREADTQYF. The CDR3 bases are TGTGCCAGCAGTTTAAGGCGGGAGGCGGATACGCAGTATTTT.

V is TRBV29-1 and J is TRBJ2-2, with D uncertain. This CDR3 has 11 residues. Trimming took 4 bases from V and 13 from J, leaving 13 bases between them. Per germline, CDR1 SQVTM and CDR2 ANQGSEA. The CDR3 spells CSVGDRVRLFF. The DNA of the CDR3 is TGCAGCGTTGGGGATAGGGTTCGGCTGTTTTTT.

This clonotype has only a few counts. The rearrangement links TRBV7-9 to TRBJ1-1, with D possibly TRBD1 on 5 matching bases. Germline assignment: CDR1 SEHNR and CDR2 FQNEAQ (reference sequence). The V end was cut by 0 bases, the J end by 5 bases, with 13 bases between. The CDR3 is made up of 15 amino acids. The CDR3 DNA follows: TGTGCCAGCAGCTTAGCGCTAGGGGCCCGAACTGAAGCTTTCTTT. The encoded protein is CASSLALGARTEAFF.

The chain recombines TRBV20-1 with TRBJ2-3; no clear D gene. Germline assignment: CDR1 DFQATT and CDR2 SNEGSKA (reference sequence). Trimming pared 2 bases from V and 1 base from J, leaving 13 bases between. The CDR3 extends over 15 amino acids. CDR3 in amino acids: CSARYSEVGTDTQYF. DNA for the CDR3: TGCAGTGCTAGATACAGCGAGGTTGGCACAGATACGCAGTATTTT.

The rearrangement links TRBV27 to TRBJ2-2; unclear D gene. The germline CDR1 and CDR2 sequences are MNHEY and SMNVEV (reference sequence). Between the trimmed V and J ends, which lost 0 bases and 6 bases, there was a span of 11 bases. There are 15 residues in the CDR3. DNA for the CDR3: TGTGCCAGCAGTTTATCCCCGGGTATCTCCGGGGAGCTGTTTTTT. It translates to CASSLSPGISGELFF.

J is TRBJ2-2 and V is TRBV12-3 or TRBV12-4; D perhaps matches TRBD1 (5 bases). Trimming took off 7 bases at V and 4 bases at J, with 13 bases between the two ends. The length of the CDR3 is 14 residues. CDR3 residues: CASKGQGSTGELFF. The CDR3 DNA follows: TGTGCCAGCAAGGGCCAGGGATCCACCGGGGAGCTGTTTTTT.

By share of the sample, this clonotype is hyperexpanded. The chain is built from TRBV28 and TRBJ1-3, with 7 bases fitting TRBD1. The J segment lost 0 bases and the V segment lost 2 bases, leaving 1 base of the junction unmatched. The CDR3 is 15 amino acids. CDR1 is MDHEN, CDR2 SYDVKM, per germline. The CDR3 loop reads CASSLGDSSGNTIYF. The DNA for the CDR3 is TGTGCCAGCAGTTTAGGGGACAGCTCTGGAAACACCATATATTTT.

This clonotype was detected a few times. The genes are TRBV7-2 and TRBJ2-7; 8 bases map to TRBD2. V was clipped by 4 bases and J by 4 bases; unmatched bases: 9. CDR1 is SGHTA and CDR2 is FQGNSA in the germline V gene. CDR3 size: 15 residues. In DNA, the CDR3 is TGTGCCAGCAGCTCAGTAGCGGGAACCGATTACGAGCAGTACTTC. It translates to CASSSVAGTDYEQYF.

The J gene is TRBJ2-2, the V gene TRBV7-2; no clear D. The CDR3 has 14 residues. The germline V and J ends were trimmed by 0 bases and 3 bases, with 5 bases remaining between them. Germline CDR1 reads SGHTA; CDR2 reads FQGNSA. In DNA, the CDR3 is TGTGCCAGCAGCTTAGCGCAGTACACCGGGGAGCTGTTTTTT. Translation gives CASSLAQYTGELFF.

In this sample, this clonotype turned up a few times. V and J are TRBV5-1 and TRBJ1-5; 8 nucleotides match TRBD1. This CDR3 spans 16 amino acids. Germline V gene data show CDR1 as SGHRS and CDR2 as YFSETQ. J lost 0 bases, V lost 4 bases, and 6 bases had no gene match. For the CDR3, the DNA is TGCGCCAGCAGCCGGACAGGGCGGAATAGCAATCAGCCCCAGCATTTT. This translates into CASSRTGRNSNQPQHF.

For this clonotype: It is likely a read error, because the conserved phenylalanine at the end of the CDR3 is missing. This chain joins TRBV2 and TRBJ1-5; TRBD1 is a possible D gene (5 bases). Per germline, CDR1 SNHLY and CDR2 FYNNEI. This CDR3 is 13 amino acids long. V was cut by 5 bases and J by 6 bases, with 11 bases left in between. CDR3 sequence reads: CASSPGDSQPQHL. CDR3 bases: TGTGCCAGCAGTCCGGGGGATAGTCAGCCCCAGCATCTT.

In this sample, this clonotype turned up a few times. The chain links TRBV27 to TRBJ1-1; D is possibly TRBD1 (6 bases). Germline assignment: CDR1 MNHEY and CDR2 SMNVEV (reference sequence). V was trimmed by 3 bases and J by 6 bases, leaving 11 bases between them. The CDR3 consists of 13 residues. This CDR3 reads CASSFAGVAEAFF. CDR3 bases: TGTGCCAGCAGTTTTGCAGGGGTGGCTGAAGCTTTCTTT.

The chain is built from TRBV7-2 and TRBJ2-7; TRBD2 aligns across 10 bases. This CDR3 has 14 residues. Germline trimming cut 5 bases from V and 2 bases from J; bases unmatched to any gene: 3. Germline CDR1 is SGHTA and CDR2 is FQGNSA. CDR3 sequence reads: CASSRTSGPYEQYV. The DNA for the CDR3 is TGTGCCAGCAGCCGGACTAGCGGCCCCTACGAGCAGTACGTC.

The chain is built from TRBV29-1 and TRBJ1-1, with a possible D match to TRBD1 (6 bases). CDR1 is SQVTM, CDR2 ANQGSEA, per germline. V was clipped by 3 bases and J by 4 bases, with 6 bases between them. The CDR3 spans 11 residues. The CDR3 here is CSVDRGTEAFF. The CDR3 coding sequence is TGCAGCGTTGACAGGGGCACTGAAGCTTTCTTT.

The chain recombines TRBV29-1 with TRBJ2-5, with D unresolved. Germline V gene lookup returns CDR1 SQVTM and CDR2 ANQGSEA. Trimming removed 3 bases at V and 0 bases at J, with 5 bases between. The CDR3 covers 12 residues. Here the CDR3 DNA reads TGCAGCGTTGATTTTGACCAAGAGACCCAGTACTTC. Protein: CSVDFDQETQYF.